This T cell receptor beta chain was profiled in a study of regulatory T cells in long-lasting Graves disease. Study summary: Graves' patients with a new diagnosis had received antithyroid drugs under 3 months.

Time point here: newly diagnosed GD, antithyroid drugs for less than 3 months. Scientists built the TCR library using RNA that was extracted from PBMCs. Germline lookup yields CDR1 MNHEY and CDR2 SVGEGT. The CDR3 consists of 14 residues. As to this clonotype: A much larger clone sits a single nucleotide away, making a read error possible.

iRepertoire HTBI primers and Arm-PCR of CDR3 regions built TCR beta libraries. In TCRdb, the multiplex PCR reads were re-called with MiXCR into one record per CDR3 protein. The sample lists just over 600,000 distinct CDR3 sequences; around 17% were seen once. The data also belong to a second study, concerning T cells in Graves' hyperthyroidism and ophthalmopathy. That study reports: Diagnosis rested on symptoms, serum thyroxine and TRAb, thyroid ultrasound, and orbital computed tomography. A first-round RT-PCR of the TCR CDR3 used the HTBI primer set.

The sequence derives from a woman aged 25 to 45 with Graves disease. Specimen: peripheral blood mononuclear cells (PBMCs), collected at new diagnosis, from a patient treated with antithyroid drugs. The chain is built from TRBV6-2 or TRBV6-3 and TRBJ2-3; possibly TRBD2 for D (6 bases). The CDR3 loop is CACSYVGGTDTQYF. As DNA, the CDR3 is TGTGCCTGCAGTTACGTGGGAGGAACAGATACGCAGTATTTT.